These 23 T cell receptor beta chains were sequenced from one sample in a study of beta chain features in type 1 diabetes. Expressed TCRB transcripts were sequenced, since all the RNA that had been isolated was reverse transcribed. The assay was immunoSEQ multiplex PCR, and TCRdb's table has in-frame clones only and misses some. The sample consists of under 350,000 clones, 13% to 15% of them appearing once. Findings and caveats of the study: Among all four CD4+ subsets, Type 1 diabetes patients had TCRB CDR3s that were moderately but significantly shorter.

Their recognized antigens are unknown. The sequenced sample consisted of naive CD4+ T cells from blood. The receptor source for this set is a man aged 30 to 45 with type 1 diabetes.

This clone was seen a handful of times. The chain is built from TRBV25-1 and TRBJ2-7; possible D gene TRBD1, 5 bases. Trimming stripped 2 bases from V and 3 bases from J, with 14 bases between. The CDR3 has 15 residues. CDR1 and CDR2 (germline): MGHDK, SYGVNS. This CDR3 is CASSEQGILLYEQYF. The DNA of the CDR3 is TGTGCCAGCAGTGAACAGGGCATACTACTCTACGAGCAGTACTTC.

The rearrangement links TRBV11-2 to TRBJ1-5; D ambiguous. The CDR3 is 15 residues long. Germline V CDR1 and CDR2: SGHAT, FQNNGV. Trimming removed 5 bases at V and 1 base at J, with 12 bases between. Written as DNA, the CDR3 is TGTGCCAGCAGCATATTTCGAGAAAGCAATCAGCCCCAGCATTTT. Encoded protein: CASSIFRESNQPQHF.

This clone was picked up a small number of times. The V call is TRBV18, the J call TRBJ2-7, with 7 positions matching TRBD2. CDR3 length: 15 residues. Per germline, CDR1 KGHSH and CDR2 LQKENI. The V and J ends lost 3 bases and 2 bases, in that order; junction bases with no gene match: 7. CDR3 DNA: TGTGCCAGCTCACCGGGAGGGAATGGCGCCTACGAGCAGTACTTC. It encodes CASSPGGNGAYEQYF.

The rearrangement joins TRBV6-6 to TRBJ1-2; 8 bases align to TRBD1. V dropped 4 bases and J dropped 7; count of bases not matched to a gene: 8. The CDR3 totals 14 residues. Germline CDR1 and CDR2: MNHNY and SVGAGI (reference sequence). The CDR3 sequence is CASSSGQGQGGYTF. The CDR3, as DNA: TGTGCCAGCAGTTCCGGACAGGGACAAGGTGGCTACACCTTC.

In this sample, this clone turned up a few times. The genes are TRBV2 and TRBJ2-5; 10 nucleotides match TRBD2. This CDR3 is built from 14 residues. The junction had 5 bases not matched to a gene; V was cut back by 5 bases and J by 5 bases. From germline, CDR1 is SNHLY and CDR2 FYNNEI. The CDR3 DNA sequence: TGTGCCAGCAGTCGGACTAGCGGAAGGGAGACCCAGTACTTC. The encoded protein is CASSRTSGRETQYF.

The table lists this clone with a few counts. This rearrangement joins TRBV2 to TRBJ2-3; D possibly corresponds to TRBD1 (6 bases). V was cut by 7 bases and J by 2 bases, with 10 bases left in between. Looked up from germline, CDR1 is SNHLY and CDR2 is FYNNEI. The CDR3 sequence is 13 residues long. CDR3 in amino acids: CASKGQLTDTQYF. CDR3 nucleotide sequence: TGTGCCAGCAAAGGACAGCTCACAGATACGCAGTATTTT.

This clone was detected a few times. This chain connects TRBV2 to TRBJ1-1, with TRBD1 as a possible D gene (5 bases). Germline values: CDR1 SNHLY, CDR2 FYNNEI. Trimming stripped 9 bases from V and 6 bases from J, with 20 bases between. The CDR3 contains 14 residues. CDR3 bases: TGTGCCAGGGGGGGTATAGTAGATGGGGCTGAAGCTTTCTTT. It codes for CARGGIVDGAEAFF.

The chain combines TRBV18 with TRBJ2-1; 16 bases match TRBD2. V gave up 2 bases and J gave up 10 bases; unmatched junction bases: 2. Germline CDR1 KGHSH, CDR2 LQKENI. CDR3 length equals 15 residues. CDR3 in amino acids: CASSPGTSGRAEQFF. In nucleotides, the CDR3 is TGTGCCAGCTCACCAGGGACTAGCGGGAGGGCCGAGCAGTTCTTC.

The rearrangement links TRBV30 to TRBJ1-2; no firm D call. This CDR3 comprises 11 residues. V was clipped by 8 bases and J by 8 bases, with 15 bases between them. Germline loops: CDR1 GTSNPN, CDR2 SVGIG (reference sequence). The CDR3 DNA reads TGTGCCCGCCACAACCCGTGGGGCTACACCTTC. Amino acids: CARHNPWGYTF.

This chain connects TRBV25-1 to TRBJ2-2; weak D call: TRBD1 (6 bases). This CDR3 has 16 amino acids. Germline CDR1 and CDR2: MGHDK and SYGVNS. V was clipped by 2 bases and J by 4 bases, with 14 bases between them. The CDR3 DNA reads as TGTGCCAGCAGTGAAAGCGGCAGGGGCAGCACCGGGGAGCTGTTTTTT. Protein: CASSESGRGSTGELFF.

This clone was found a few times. The DNA for the CDR3 is TGCGCCAGCAGCCAAGACCTGGGCGAGGAGGTGCAGTACTTC. It encodes CASSQDLGEEVQYF. J is TRBJ2-5 and V is TRBV4-1; TRBD2 might be the D (5 bases). Trimming removed 0 bases from V and 11 bases from J, with 16 bases in between. Germline CDR1 is MGHRA and CDR2 is YSYEKL. The CDR3 has 14 amino acids.

CDR3 protein: CASSYTSGDTGELFF. The CDR3, as DNA: TGTGCCAGCAGTTACACTAGCGGTGACACCGGGGAGCTGTTTTTT. This sequence joins TRBV6-5 and TRBJ2-2; 8 bases fit TRBD2. The CDR3 is 15 amino acids. V lost 2 bases to trimming and J lost 3 bases; unmatched junction nucleotides: 2. The germline V gene encodes CDR1 MNHEY and CDR2 SVGAGI.

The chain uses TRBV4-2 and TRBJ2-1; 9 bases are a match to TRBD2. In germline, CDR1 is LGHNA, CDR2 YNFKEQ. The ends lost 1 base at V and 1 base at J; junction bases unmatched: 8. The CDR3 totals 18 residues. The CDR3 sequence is CASSQAVFSGSSYNEQFF. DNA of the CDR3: TGTGCCAGCAGCCAAGCAGTCTTTAGCGGGAGTTCCTACAATGAGCAGTTCTTC.

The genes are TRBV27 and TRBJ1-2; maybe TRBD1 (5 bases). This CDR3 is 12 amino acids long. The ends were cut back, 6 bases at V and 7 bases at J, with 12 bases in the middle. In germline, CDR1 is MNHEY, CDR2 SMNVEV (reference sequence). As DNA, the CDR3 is TGTGCCAGCAGCCCTCAAGGGGTTGGCTACACCTTC. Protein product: CASSPQGVGYTF.

CDR3 in amino acids: CASSGQGLVFYNEQFF. CDR3 nucleotides: TGTGCCAGCAGCGGTCAGGGACTAGTCTTTTACAATGAGCAGTTCTTC. The chain uses TRBV11-2 and TRBJ2-1; TRBD2 aligns across 8 bases. V lost 5 bases, J lost 4 bases, and 10 bases stayed unmatched. This CDR3 has 16 amino acids. CDR1 SGHAT and CDR2 FQNNGV come from the germline V gene. The entire variable domain, with the rest obtained from reference TRBV11-2 and TRBJ2-1, is as follows: EAGVAQSPRYKIIEKRQSVAFWCNPISGHATLYWYQQILGQGPKLLIQFQNNGVVDDSQLPKDRFSAERLKGVDSTLKIQPAKLEDSAVYLCASSGQGLVFYNEQFFGPGTRLTVL.

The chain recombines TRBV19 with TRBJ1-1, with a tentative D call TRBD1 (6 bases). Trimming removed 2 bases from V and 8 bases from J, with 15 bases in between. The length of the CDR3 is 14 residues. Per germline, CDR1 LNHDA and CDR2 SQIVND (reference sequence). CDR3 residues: CASSIRGQREEAFF. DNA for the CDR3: TGTGCCAGTAGTATAAGAGGACAGAGGGAAGAAGCTTTCTTT.

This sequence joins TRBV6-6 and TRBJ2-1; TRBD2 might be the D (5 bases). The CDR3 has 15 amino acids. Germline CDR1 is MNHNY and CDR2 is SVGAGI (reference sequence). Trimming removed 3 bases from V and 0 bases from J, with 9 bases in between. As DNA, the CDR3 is TGTGCCAGCAGTTATAGCGAGAGCTCCTACAATGAGCAGTTCTTC. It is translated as CASSYSESSYNEQFF.

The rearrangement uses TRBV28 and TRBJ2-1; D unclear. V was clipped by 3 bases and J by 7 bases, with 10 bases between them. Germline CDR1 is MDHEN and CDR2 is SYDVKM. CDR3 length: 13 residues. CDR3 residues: CASSLSGGNEQFF. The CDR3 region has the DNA TGTGCCAGCAGTTTGAGTGGCGGTAATGAGCAGTTCTTC.

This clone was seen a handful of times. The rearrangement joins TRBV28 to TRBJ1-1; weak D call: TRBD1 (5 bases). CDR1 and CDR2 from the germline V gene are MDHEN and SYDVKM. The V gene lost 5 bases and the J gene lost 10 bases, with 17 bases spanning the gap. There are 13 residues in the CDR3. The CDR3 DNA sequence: TGTGCCAGCAGTCTCCCTGACAGTTCTCGAGCTTTCTTT. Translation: CASSLPDSSRAFF.

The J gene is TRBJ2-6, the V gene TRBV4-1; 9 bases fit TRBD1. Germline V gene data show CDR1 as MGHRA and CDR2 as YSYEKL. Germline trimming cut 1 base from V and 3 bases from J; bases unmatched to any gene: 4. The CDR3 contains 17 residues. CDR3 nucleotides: TGCGCCAGCAGCCAAGCTGGACAGGGGTTTGGGGCCAACGTCCTGACTTTC. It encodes CASSQAGQGFGANVLTF.

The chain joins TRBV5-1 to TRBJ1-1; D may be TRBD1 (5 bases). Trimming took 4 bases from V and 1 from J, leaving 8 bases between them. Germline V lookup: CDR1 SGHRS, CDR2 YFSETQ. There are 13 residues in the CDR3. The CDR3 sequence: CASSQTGNTEAFF. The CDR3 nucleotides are TGCGCCAGCAGCCAAACAGGGAACACTGAAGCTTTCTTT.

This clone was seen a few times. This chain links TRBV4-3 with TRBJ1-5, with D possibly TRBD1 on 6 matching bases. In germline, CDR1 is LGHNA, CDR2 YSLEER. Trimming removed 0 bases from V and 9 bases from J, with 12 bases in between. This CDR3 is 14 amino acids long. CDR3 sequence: CASSQDRGSGPQHF. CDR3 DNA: TGCGCCAGCAGCCAAGACAGGGGCTCAGGGCCCCAGCATTTT.

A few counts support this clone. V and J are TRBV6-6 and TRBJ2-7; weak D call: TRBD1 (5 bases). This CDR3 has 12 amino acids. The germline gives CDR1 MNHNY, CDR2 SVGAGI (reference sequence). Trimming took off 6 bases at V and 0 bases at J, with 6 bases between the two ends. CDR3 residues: CASRQGSYEQYF. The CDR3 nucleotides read TGTGCCAGCAGGCAGGGCTCCTACGAGCAGTACTTC.